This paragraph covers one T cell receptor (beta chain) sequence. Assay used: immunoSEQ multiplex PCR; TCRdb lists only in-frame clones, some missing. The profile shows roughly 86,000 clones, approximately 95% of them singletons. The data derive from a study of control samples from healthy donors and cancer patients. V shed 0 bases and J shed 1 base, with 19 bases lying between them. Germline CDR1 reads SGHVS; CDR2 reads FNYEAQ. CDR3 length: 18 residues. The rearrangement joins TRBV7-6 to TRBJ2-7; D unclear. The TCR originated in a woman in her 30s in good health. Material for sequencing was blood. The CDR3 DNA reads TGTGCCAGCAGCTTAGCAAGATCGGCGGAAGGGCGGTCCTACGAGCAGTACTTC. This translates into CASSLARSAEGRSYEQYF.